The 26 T cell receptor beta chains below come from one sample, sequenced in a study of blood T cells in healthy people across ages (dated by TCRdb to 2015 to 2017). Library creation used 5' RACE. The sample was run on an Illumina HiSeq 2500. A second PCR of about 7 to 12 cycles was run with a J-beta primer mix and a sample-barcoded 5' primer. TCRdb's own reprocessing of the public reads used fastp at Q25 and MiXCR and kept productive beta chains. CDR3 protein sequences are deduplicated, and each keeps its most common genes and DNA. The sample records around 1.7 million distinct CDR3 sequences, 28% of which are singletons. 7.7% of the sample is in the top ten clones. The sample consisted of blood. The receptors shown here come from a woman aged 25 to 39 in good health.

This clonotype has a count of ten or more. This rearrangement joins TRBV7-2 to TRBJ2-7, with a weak D call TRBD1 (6 bases). The CDR3 totals 13 residues. Germline V gene sequence: CDR1 SGHTA, CDR2 FQGNSA. Trimming left V 9 bases short and J 0 bases short, with 12 bases between. The CDR3 bases are TGTGCCAGTGGGGGCGGACCCTCCTACGAGCAGTACTTC. Encoded protein: CASGGGPSYEQYF.

The gene calls are TRBV11-2 and TRBJ2-1, with 11 positions matching TRBD2. CDR1 is SGHAT and CDR2 is FQNNGV in the germline V gene. There are 15 residues in the CDR3. Trimming removed 3 bases from V and 6 bases from J; junction bases left unmatched: 4. The CDR3 protein is CASSFSGRARNEQFF. The CDR3 DNA follows: TGTGCCAGCAGCTTTAGCGGGAGGGCCCGCAATGAGCAGTTCTTC.

This clonotype was observed a few times. CDR3 in amino acids: CASSPGLGRYSYEQYF. CDR3 in DNA: TGTGCCAGCAGCCCAGGTTTGGGTCGCTACTCCTACGAGCAGTACTTC. This chain links TRBV6-5 with TRBJ2-7; D not certain. From germline, CDR1 is MNHEY and CDR2 SVGAGI. V gave up 6 bases and J gave up 0 bases, with 18 bases separating them. The length of the CDR3 is 16 residues.

This clonotype was seen more than once but under ten times. CDR3 sequence reads: CASNRDRGRQPQHF. For the CDR3, the DNA is TGTGCCAGCAACCGGGACAGGGGTCGACAGCCCCAGCATTTT. The chain has TRBV6-1 and TRBJ1-5; 10 bases agree with TRBD1. Germline-derived CDR1 and CDR2 are MNHNS and SASEGT. The CDR3 runs to 14 residues. The junction had 7 bases not matched to a gene; V was cut back by 7 bases and J by 7 bases.

This chain connects TRBV12-3 or TRBV12-4 to TRBJ1-1; the D is unclear. The CDR3 has 13 residues. V dropped 0 bases and J dropped 11 bases, with 13 bases sitting between them. The DNA for the CDR3 is TGTGCCAGCAGTTTAGCGTTGGGGTCGAGGGCTTTCTTT. This gives the protein CASSLALGSRAFF.

In this sample, this clonotype turned up a few times. CDR3 amino acids: CSVDGGANYGYTF. CDR3 DNA sequence: TGCAGCGTTGATGGCGGTGCTAACTATGGCTACACCTTC. The chain joins TRBV29-1 to TRBJ1-2; D not resolved. Germline-derived CDR1 and CDR2 are SQVTM and ANQGSEA. The CDR3 runs to 13 residues. V was shortened by 3 bases and J by 0 bases, with 8 bases between the two germline ends.

The sample holds a few counts of this clonotype. The gene calls are TRBV27 and TRBJ1-2, with a possible D match to TRBD1 (5 bases). This CDR3 has 14 amino acids. Trimming removed 3 bases from V and 2 bases from J, with 10 bases in between. CDR1 and CDR2 from the germline V gene are MNHEY and SMNVEV (reference sequence). The CDR3 loop reads CASSFRAVNYGYTF. CDR3 nucleotides: TGTGCCAGCAGTTTCAGGGCGGTAAACTATGGCTACACCTTC.

This clonotype was counted many times. The chain employs TRBV2 and TRBJ2-1; TRBD2 agrees at 10 bases. The trim removed 6 bases at V and 9 bases at J, leaving 14 bases unmatched. Germline CDR1 reads SNHLY; CDR2 reads FYNNEI. CDR3 length: 16 residues. The CDR3 region has the DNA TGTGCCAGCAGAGGGAACGGCCTAGCGGGAGCGGGTGAGCAGTTCTTC. Protein: CASRGNGLAGAGEQFF. The complete variable domain, with remaining parts taken from reference TRBV2 and TRBJ2-1, reads EPEVTQTPSHQVTQMGQEVILRCVPISNHLYFYWYRQILGQKVEFLVSFYNNEISEKSEIFDDQFSVERPDGSNFTLKIRSTKLEDSAMYFCASRGNGLAGAGEQFFGPGTRLTVL.

This chain's CDR3 is CASSARGRHGYTF. CDR3 nucleotide sequence: TGTGCCAGCAGTGCCAGGGGAAGACATGGCTACACCTTC. V and J are TRBV27 and TRBJ1-2, with TRBD1 as a possible D gene (6 bases). The CDR3 contains 13 residues. Trimming pared 5 bases from V and 6 bases from J, leaving 13 bases between. Germline V gives CDR1 MNHEY, CDR2 SMNVEV (reference sequence).

The V gene is TRBV5-5, the J gene TRBJ2-2, with D maybe TRBD2 (5 bases). Trimming took off 1 base at V and 7 bases at J, with 20 bases between the two ends. Germline V gene sequence: CDR1 SGHKS, CDR2 YYEKEE (reference sequence). There are 17 residues in the CDR3. In DNA, the CDR3 is TGTGCCAGCAGCTTGACTGGTATCAGGATTACTAGCGGGGAGCTGTTTTTT. Amino acids: CASSLTGIRITSGELFF.

There are many counts of this clonotype. The CDR3 coding sequence is TGTGCCAGCAGCTTAACGAGACTAGCGGAAGAGACCCAGTACTTC. Translating it yields CASSLTRLAEETQYF. The rearrangement uses TRBV7-2 and TRBJ2-5, with 9 bases lining up with TRBD2. This CDR3 contains 15 residues. CDR1 is SGHTA, CDR2 FQGNSA, per germline. Losses at the gene ends were 2 bases for V and 3 bases for J; bases not matched to a gene: 4.

This clonotype appeared a few times. This chain joins TRBV15 and TRBJ2-7; D may be TRBD1 (5 bases). This CDR3 has 14 amino acids. Germline values: CDR1 LNHNV, CDR2 YYDKDF (reference sequence). V was pared by 5 bases and J by 0 bases, with 11 bases between. The CDR3 region is CATSWGQDSYEQYF. In DNA form, the CDR3 reads TGTGCCACCAGCTGGGGCCAGGACTCCTACGAGCAGTACTTC.

J is TRBJ2-1 and V is TRBV7-2, with TRBD1 identical over 9 bases. The CDR3 is 15 residues long. From germline, CDR1 is SGHTA and CDR2 FQGNSA. J gave up 9 bases and V 4 bases, and 10 bases lay outside the gene matches. The CDR3 is CASSWGGTGKGEQFF. CDR3 DNA sequence: TGTGCCAGCAGCTGGGGGGGGACAGGGAAAGGTGAGCAGTTCTTC.

This clonotype was detected many times. The genes are TRBV18 and TRBJ2-4; D uncertain. V was clipped by 0 bases and J by 12 bases, with 9 bases between them. The germline V gene has CDR1 KGHSH and CDR2 LQKENI. This CDR3 spans 12 amino acids. CDR3 region: CASSPPGSSQYF. The DNA for the CDR3 is TGTGCCAGCTCACCACCGGGCTCTTCTCAGTACTTC.

The chain couples TRBV29-1 to TRBJ1-2; D gene ambiguous. Germline CDR1 reads SQVTM; CDR2 reads ANQGSEA. CDR3 length: 15 amino acids. Trimming took off 0 bases at V and 7 bases at J, with 18 bases between the two ends. This CDR3 is CSVEEQQRGPSGYTF. The DNA for the CDR3 is TGCAGCGTTGAAGAACAACAGAGAGGCCCCTCTGGCTACACCTTC.

CDR3 loop: CASSLGKGRGGSRGYTF. As DNA, the CDR3 is TGTGCCAGCAGCTTAGGAAAAGGGCGAGGGGGGAGTCGTGGCTACACCTTC. V usage is TRBV11-2 and J usage is TRBJ1-2; D might be TRBD1 (6 bases). This CDR3 spans 17 amino acids. Trimming pared 1 base from V and 7 bases from J, leaving 22 bases between. Germline CDR1 SGHAT, CDR2 FQNNGV.

The gene calls are TRBV20-1 and TRBJ2-7, with D uncertain. The germline V gene encodes CDR1 DFQATT and CDR2 SNEGSKA (reference sequence). V was clipped by 3 bases and J by 6 bases, with 12 bases between them. CDR3 length: 12 residues. The CDR3 region has the DNA TGCAGTGCTAGTTTCGGCTCCCGCGAGCAGTACTTC. Protein product: CSASFGSREQYF.

This chain links TRBV5-1 with TRBJ2-7, with TRBD2 matching 9 bases. The trim removed 2 bases at V and 5 bases at J, leaving 8 bases unmatched. The germline V gene has CDR1 SGHRS and CDR2 YFSETQ. This CDR3 has 15 amino acids. The CDR3 region has the DNA TGCGCCAGCAGCTTTAATCTAGCGGGAATGGACGAGCAGTACTTC. Its protein is CASSFNLAGMDEQYF.

The sample holds a few counts of this clonotype. The chain has TRBV5-1 and TRBJ2-1, with TRBD2 matching 8 bases. Per the germline V gene, CDR1 is SGHRS and CDR2 is YFSETQ. V lost 0 bases, J lost 1 base, and 3 bases stayed unmatched. CDR3 length: 16 residues. CDR3 protein: CASSLGSGTSYNEQFF. The CDR3 nucleotides are TGCGCCAGCAGCTTGGGTAGCGGGACGTCCTACAATGAGCAGTTCTTC.

This chain connects TRBV20-1 to TRBJ1-6; D unclear. The V end was cut by 3 bases, the J end by 0 bases, with 6 bases between. The CDR3 spans 14 residues. Germline CDR1 and CDR2: DFQATT and SNEGSKA (reference sequence). CDR3: CSARRDSYNSPLHF. CDR3 coding DNA: TGCAGTGCTAGGAGGGACTCCTATAATTCACCCCTCCACTTT.

The CDR3 spells CASSRLSPYEQYF. CDR3 in DNA: TGCGCCAGCAGCCGATTGAGCCCCTACGAGCAGTACTTC. The gene calls are TRBV5-1 and TRBJ2-7; D is ambiguous. CDR3 size: 13 residues. V shed 4 bases and J shed 2 bases, with 10 bases lying between them. Germline V gene data show CDR1 as SGHRS and CDR2 as YFSETQ.

This chain connects TRBV4-1 to TRBJ2-7, with 9 bases lining up with TRBD1. V gave up 4 bases and J gave up 3 bases; unmatched junction bases: 10. This CDR3 spans 16 amino acids. Germline V gene sequence: CDR1 MGHRA, CDR2 YSYEKL. CDR3 in amino acids: CASSPQWGTGFYEQYF. The CDR3 DNA sequence: TGCGCCAGCAGCCCCCAATGGGGGACAGGGTTCTACGAGCAGTACTTC.

The sample holds many counts of this clonotype. The gene calls are TRBV28 and TRBJ2-3; 9 nucleotides agree with TRBD1. CDR3 size: 16 residues. Losses at the gene ends were 7 bases for V and 3 bases for J; bases not matched to a gene: 11. The germline V gene encodes CDR1 MDHEN and CDR2 SYDVKM. For the CDR3, the DNA is TGTGCCAGCACCCTGGGGGGGACAGGGCTAACAGATACGCAGTATTTT. It codes for CASTLGGTGLTDTQYF.

Remarks on this clonotype: A much larger clonotype is one base distant, so this may be a read error. The V call is TRBV12-5, the J call TRBJ2-6, with unresolved D. The germline V and J ends were trimmed by 1 base and 4 bases, with 14 bases remaining between them. The CDR3 has 17 amino acids. Germline CDR1 is LGHNT and CDR2 is FRNRAP. The CDR3 loop reads CASGLGPMGSGANVLTF. CDR3 DNA: TGTGCTAGTGGTTTGGGCCCGATGGGGTCGGGGGCCAACGTCCTGACTTTC.

This clonotype was recorded at least ten times. The chain joins TRBV5-1 to TRBJ2-7; 12 bases align to TRBD1. V lost 4 bases, J lost 0 bases, and 8 bases stayed unmatched. Germline CDR1 SGHRS, CDR2 YFSETQ. CDR3 length: 17 residues. The CDR3 here is CASSRDRGLMVSYEQYF. DNA for the CDR3: TGCGCCAGCAGCCGGGACAGGGGGCTCATGGTCTCCTACGAGCAGTACTTC.

Details on this clonotype: The junction differs from germline at one of its ends, possibly a read error. The genes are TRBV14 and TRBJ2-7; D might be TRBD1 (7 bases). The V gene's germline CDR1 is SGHDN and CDR2 FVKESK. The CDR3 extends over 13 amino acids. The CDR3 reads CACSRGTDYEQYF. The DNA for the CDR3 is TGTGCCTGCAGCCGCGGGACAGACTACGAGCAGTACTTC.